Sequencing of this TCR beta chain was carried out in a study of human T cells and chemical hapten exposure. This clonotype was seen a few times. After removal of 4 bases from V and 1 base from J, the junction contained 8 bases not matched to a gene. From germline, CDR1 is LGHNA and CDR2 YNFKEQ. The CDR3 is 18 amino acids. Per the original data handling: Across samples, TCR counts had a median of about 92,000 and ranged from about 20,000 to 750,000. One entry per CDR3 protein, called by TCRdb with MiXCR from the RACE reads. TCRdb assigned the V and J calls; the authors' analysis was not used. In the table there are 65,000 to 80,000 distinct CDR3 sequences, roughly 8.6% of which are singletons. Time point denoted: healthy volunteer bleed at 6 weeks. Unfractionated whole blood yielded the extracted total RNA.

The chain uses TRBV4-2 and TRBJ1-4, with TRBD1 matching 11 bases. Sequenced sample: whole blood. This sequence was found in a male donor in good health. Some clones in this sample may be carry-over from other donors' samples. DNA of the CDR3: TGTGCCAGCAGCCCAACGGACAGGGGGCTGGGAACTAATGAAAAACTGTTTTTT. The encoded protein is CASSPTDRGLGTNEKLFF.